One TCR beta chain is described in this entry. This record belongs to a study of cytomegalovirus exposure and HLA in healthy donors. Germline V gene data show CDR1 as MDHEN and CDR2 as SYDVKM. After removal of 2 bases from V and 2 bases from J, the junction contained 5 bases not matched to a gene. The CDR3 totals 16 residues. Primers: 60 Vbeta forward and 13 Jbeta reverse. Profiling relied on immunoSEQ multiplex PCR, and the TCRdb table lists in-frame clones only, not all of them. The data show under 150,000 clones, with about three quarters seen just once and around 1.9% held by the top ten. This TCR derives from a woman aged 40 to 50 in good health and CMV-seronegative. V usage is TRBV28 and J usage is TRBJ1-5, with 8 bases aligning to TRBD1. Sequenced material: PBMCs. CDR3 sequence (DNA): TGTGCCAGCAGTTTAGGGGGGACAGGAGGCAATCAGCCCCAGCATTTT. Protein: CASSLGGTGGNQPQHF. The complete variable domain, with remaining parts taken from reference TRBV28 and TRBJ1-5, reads DVKVTQSSRYLVKRTGEKVFLECVQDMDHENMFWYRQDPGLGLRLIYFSYDVKMKEKGDIPEGYSVSREKKERFSLILESASTNQTSMYLCASSLGGTGGNQPQHFGDGTRLSIL.